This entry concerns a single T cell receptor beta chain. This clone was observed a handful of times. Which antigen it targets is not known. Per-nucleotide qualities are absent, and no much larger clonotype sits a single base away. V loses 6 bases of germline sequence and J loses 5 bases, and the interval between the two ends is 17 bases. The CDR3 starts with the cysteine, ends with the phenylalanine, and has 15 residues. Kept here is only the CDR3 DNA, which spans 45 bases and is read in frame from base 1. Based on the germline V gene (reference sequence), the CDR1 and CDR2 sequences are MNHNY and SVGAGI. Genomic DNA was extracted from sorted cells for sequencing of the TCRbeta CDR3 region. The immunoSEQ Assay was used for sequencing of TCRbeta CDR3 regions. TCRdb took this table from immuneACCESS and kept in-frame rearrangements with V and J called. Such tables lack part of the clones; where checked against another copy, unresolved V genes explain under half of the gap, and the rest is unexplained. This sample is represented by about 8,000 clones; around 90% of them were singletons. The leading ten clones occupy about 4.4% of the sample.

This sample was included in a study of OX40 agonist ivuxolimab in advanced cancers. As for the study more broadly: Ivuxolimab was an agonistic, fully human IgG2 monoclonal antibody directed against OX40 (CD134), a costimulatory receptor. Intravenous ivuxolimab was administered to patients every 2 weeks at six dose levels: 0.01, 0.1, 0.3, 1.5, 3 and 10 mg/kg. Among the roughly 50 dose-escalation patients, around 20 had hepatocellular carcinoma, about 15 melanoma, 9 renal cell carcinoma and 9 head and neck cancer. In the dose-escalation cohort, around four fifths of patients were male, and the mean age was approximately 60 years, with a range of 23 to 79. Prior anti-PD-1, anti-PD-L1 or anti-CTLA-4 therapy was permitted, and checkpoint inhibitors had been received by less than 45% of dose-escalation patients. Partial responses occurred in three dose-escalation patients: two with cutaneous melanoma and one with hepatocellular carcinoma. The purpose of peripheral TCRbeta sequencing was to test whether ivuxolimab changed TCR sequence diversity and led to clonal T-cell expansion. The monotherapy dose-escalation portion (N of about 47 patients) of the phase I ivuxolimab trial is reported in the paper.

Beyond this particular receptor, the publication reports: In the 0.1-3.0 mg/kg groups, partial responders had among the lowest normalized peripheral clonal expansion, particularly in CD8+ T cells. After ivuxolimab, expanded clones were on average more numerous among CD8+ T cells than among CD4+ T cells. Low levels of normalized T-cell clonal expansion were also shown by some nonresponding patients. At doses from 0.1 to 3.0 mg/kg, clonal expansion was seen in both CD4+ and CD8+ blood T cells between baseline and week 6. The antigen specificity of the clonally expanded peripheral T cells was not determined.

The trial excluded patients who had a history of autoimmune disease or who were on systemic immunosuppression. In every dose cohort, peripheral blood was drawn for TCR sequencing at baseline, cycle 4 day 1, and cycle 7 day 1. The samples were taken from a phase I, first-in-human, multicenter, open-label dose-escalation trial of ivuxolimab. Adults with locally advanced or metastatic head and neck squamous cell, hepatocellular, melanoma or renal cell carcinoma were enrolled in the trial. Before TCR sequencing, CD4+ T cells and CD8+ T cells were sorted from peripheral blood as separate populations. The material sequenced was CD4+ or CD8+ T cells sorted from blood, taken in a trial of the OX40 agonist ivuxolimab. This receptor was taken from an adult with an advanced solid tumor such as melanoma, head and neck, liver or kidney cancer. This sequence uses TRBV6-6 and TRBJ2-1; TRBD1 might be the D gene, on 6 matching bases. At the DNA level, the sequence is TGTGCCAGCAGGACGGACAGCCGGCCCCACAATGAGCAGTTCTTC. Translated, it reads CASRTDSRPHNEQFF.